A selection of T cell receptor beta chains follows, all from one sample in a study of regulatory T cells in long-lasting Graves disease. TCRdb fed the multiplex PCR reads into MiXCR, producing one record per CDR3 protein. The repertoire holds hundreds of thousands of distinct CDR3 sequences, under 20% seen once, with about 17% in the top ten. The sample was also linked to a second study, of T cells in Graves' hyperthyroidism and ophthalmopathy.

The sequenced sample was peripheral blood mononuclear cells (PBMCs), obtained at new diagnosis, from a patient treated with antithyroid drugs. The receptors stem from a woman aged 25 to 39 with Graves disease. Each CDR3 is given with its conserved first and last residue. The D gene is left open where the match is weak. Clone size, where shown, is once, few, many, or a class for clones that have expanded.

>TRBJ1-2|TRBV10-3|.|.
TGTGCCATCAGTGAGTCGTCGGGTCAGCGTGGCTACACCTTC
CAISESSGQRGYTF
>TRBJ2-7|TRBV15|few|.
TGTGCCACCAGCAGAGGGATCGTGAACGAGCAGTACTTC
CATSRGIVNEQYF
>TRBJ1-1|TRBV7-9|.|.
TGTGCCAGCAGCTTAGCGGTCGGGGGGCATGAAGCTTTCTTT
CASSLAVGGHEAFF
>TRBJ2-3|TRBV27|many|.
TGTGCCAGCAGACCGAGGGCTAGTACGAATACGCAGTATTTT
CASRPRASTNTQYF
>TRBJ2-1|TRBV18|few|TRBD2
TGTGCCAGCTCCCTCCGGACTAGCGAGTACAATGAGCAGTTCTTC
CASSLRTSEYNEQFF
>TRBJ1-1|TRBV3-1|many|.
TGTGCCAGCAGCCAACTAGTAGGGAACACTGAAGCTTTCTTT
CASSQLVGNTEAFF
>TRBJ1-1|TRBV5-1|many|.
TGCGCCAGCAGCCCCGGACCGGCCCGGGGAGCTTTCTTT
CASSPGPARGAFF
>TRBJ2-3|TRBV30|.|.
TGTGCCTGGTCCGGTGTAGGGATCACAGATACGCAGTATTTT
CAWSGVGITDTQYF
>TRBJ1-1|TRBV3-1|.|.
TGTGCCAGCACCCCCCGGACAGCGGTTGAAGCTTTCTTT
CASTPRTAVEAFF
>TRBJ2-1|TRBV2|many|TRBD1
TGTGCCAGCAGCGCGTACTCCAGGGGGCCGTTCTCCTACAATGAGCAGTTCTTC
CASSAYSRGPFSYNEQFF
>TRBJ2-5|TRBV12-3/TRBV12-4|.|.
TGTGCCAGCAGACGGGGGGGACAGGAGATTTACCAAGAGACCCAGTACTTC
CASRRGGQEIYQETQYF
>TRBJ2-2|TRBV28|many|TRBD2
TGTGCCAGCAGTTCTCCCACGACTAGCGGGATAACCGGGGAGCTGTTTTTT
CASSSPTTSGITGELFF
>TRBJ2-3|TRBV28|few|TRBD1
TGTGCCAGCAGATCTACAGGGGCAGATACGCAGTATTTT
CASRSTGADTQYF
>TRBJ1-1|TRBV28|many|.
TGTGCCAGCAAGCAGGATCTGGGACAGAACACTGAAGCTTTCTTT
CASKQDLGQNTEAFF
>TRBJ1-6|TRBV2|many|.
TGTGCCAGCAGTGACTCCCCCCCCCAGGGGTATTCACCCCTCCACTTT
CASSDSPPQGYSPLHF
>TRBJ1-4|TRBV15|many|TRBD1
TGTGCCACCAGCAGAGCTACAGGGGGTAATGAAAAACTGTTTTTT
CATSRATGGNEKLFF
>TRBJ2-5|TRBV20-1|many|TRBD2
TGCAGTGCTGATGTTCTAGCGGGGGGCAGCCACCGGGAGACCCAGTACTTC
CSADVLAGGSHRETQYF
>TRBJ2-5|TRBV7-2|many|.
TGTGCCAGCAGCTTTATTGGCGGCCAAGAGACCCAGTACTTC
CASSFIGGQETQYF
>TRBJ1-1|TRBV27|few|TRBD1
TGTGCCAGCAAGGGGACAGATCGCGCGAACACTGAAGCTTTCTTT
CASKGTDRANTEAFF
>TRBJ2-2|TRBV2|few|TRBD2
TGTGCCAGCAGTGGGACTAGCGGGAGGGTCACCGGGGAGCTGTTTTTT
CASSGTSGRVTGELFF
>TRBJ2-1|TRBV27|.|TRBD2
TGTGCCAGCAGTTTAGGGACTAGCGGGAGCAATGAGCAGTTCTTC
CASSLGTSGSNEQFF
>TRBJ2-7|TRBV6-1|many|.
TGTGCCAGCAGTGAATTCGGGCGTCGCTACGAGCAGTACTTC
CASSEFGRRYEQYF